These T cell receptor beta chains were read from a single sample in a study of T cell clones after liver transplantation. Using immunoSEQ multiplex PCR, the repertoire was profiled, and TCRdb retains in-frame clones only, with some absent. Found here are over 90,000 clones, about 80% of them singletons; the top ten hold approximately 2.9%. The sample consisted of CD4+ T cells from blood, taken approximately 43 months after liver transplant. These receptors were obtained from a human patient who received a liver transplant. Some of these T cells may belong to the graft donor. The CDR3 runs from the conserved cysteine through the conserved F or W. A D gene is named only where the DNA matches it firmly. Clone size is not always given. Where it is, it says once, few, many or a class for expanded clones.

J | length | size | V | D | CDR3 | DNA
TRBJ1-5 | 15 | - | TRBV27 | TRBD1 | CASSSSQGALQPQHF | TGTGCCAGCAGTTCCTCACAGGGGGCTTTGCAGCCCCAGCATTTT
TRBJ2-1 | 15 | - | TRBV29-1 | - | CSVEIGRGLSQGQFF | TGCAGCGTTGAGATTGGGCGCGGTCTCTCCCAGGGGCAGTTCTTC
TRBJ1-2 | 16 | - | TRBV6-5 | - | CASSFVTGTGNYGYTF | TGTGCCAGCAGTTTCGTCACCGGGACGGGGAACTATGGCTACACCTTC
TRBJ1-2 | 14 | - | TRBV27 | TRBD1 | CASLPRTGIAGYTF | TGTGCCAGCCTCCCAAGGACAGGGATCGCGGGCTACACCTTC
TRBJ2-7 | 16 | - | TRBV15 | - | CATSRGSKEISYEQYF | TGTGCCACCAGCAGAGGTTCGAAAGAGATCTCCTACGAGCAGTACTTC
TRBJ1-1 | 12 | - | TRBV6-5 | TRBD1 | CASSKQGAEAFF | TGTGCCAGCAGCAAACAGGGGGCTGAAGCTTTCTTT
TRBJ1-1 | 13 | - | TRBV27 | - | CASSRWGNTEAFF | TGTGCCAGCAGCCGGTGGGGGAACACTGAAGCTTTCTTT
TRBJ2-5 | 11 | - | TRBV5-1 | - | CASSLDETQYF | TGCGCCAGCAGCTTGGATGAGACCCAGTACTTC
TRBJ1-2 | 13 | - | TRBV19 | - | CASRQNGGKGYTF | TGTGCCAGTAGGCAAAATGGGGGTAAAGGCTACACCTTC
TRBJ2-3 | 14 | - | TRBV29-1 | TRBD1 | CSESDRGTTDTQYF | TGCAGCGAATCCGACAGGGGGACAACAGATACGCAGTATTTT
TRBJ1-5 | 15 | few | TRBV5-8 | TRBD1 | CASRTGQLVGQPQHF | TGTGCCAGCAGAACGGGACAGCTAGTAGGTCAGCCCCAGCATTTT
TRBJ1-2 | 15 | - | TRBV14 | - | CASSQETWGTYGYTF | TGTGCCAGCAGCCAAGAAACGTGGGGAACCTATGGCTACACCTTC
TRBJ1-2 | 16 | - | TRBV15 | - | CATSSPGQGRFYGYTF | TGTGCCACCAGCAGCCCGGGACAAGGACGCTTCTATGGCTACACCTTC
TRBJ2-3 | 17 | - | TRBV4-2 | TRBD1 | CASSQELATGRVNTQYF | TGTGCCAGCAGCCAAGAATTGGCGACAGGGAGAGTAAATACGCAGTATTTT
TRBJ1-4 | 13 | - | TRBV27 | TRBD1 | CASLPGGNEKLFF | TGTGCCAGCTTACCAGGGGGTAATGAAAAACTGTTTTTT
TRBJ2-5 | 16 | - | TRBV19 | TRBD1 | CASSNIPGQGKETQYF | TGTGCCAGTAGTAACATACCGGGACAGGGGAAAGAGACCCAGTACTTC
TRBJ2-1 | 15 | once | TRBV27 | - | CASSLSGRVNNEQFF | TGTGCCAGCAGTTTATCGGGGCGGGTCAACAATGAGCAGTTCTTC
TRBJ2-7 | 14 | few | TRBV7-8 | TRBD2 | CASSLSGGGDEQYF | TGTGCCAGCAGCTTAAGCGGGGGTGGGGACGAGCAGTACTTC
TRBJ1-5 | 14 | - | TRBV7-8 | - | CASSLSGDTQPQHF | TGTGCCAGCAGCTTAAGCGGAGATACGCAGCCCCAGCATTTT
TRBJ1-2 | 12 | - | TRBV5-4 | TRBD1 | CASTTGIYGYTF | TGTGCCAGCACGACAGGGATCTATGGCTACACCTTC
TRBJ1-1 | 11 | - | TRBV19 | - | CASSLDREAFF | TGTGCCAGTAGTCTCGACAGAGAAGCTTTCTTT
TRBJ1-3 | 13 | - | TRBV7-8 | TRBD1 | CASSQDRVDTIYF | TGTGCCAGCAGCCAAGACAGGGTTGACACCATATATTTT
TRBJ2-3 | 16 | - | TRBV5-4 | - | CASSLAGAASTDTQYF | TGTGCCAGCAGCTTGGCCGGCGCGGCTAGCACAGATACGCAGTATTTT
TRBJ1-1 | 11 | few | TRBV4-2 | - | CASSQDRYAFF | TGTGCCAGCAGCCAAGACAGATACGCTTTCTTT
TRBJ2-3 | 17 | - | TRBV7-6 | TRBD1 | CASSLRWDRGRLDTQYF | TGTGCCAGCAGCTTAAGGTGGGACAGGGGGCGTTTGGATACGCAGTATTTT
TRBJ2-3 | 17 | - | TRBV4-1 | TRBD1 | CASSQDRTGRHRGTQYF | TGCGCCAGCAGCCAAGATCGGACAGGGAGGCACAGGGGAACGCAGTATTTT
TRBJ2-7 | 15 | - | TRBV2 | TRBD1 | CASSPGTGLSYEQYF | TGTGCCAGCAGTCCCGGGACAGGGTTAAGTTACGAGCAGTACTTC
TRBJ2-5 | 12 | - | TRBV10-1 | - | CASRLIQETQYF | TGCGCCAGCAGACTAATTCAAGAGACCCAGTACTTC
TRBJ2-2 | 18 | few | TRBV5-1 | - | CASSLAPSGLSNTGELFF | TGCGCCAGCAGCTTGGCCCCCTCAGGTTTATCGAACACCGGGGAGCTGTTTTTT
TRBJ1-5 | 15 | - | TRBV19 | - | CASSTHDTSNQPQHF | TGTGCCAGTAGTACTCACGATACGAGCAATCAGCCCCAGCATTTT
TRBJ1-1 | 15 | - | TRBV7-6 | TRBD1 | CASSNRQGHNTEAFF | TGTGCCAGCAGCAACCGACAGGGTCATAACACTGAAGCTTTCTTT
TRBJ2-2 | 14 | - | TRBV5-1 | - | CASSGVSTRRELFF | TGCGCCAGCAGCGGGGTTTCTACCCGCCGGGAGCTGTTTTTT
TRBJ2-2 | 18 | - | TRBV9 | - | CASSVGPPWGSRSGELFF | TGTGCCAGCAGCGTAGGTCCCCCTTGGGGCAGTAGGTCCGGGGAGCTGTTTTTT
TRBJ2-7 | 15 | - | TRBV6-1 | - | CASSRDGTPPYEQYF | TGTGCCAGCAGTCGGGACGGGACACCACCCTACGAGCAGTACTTC
TRBJ1-2 | 13 | - | TRBV7-8 | - | CASSPTRGYGYTF | TGTGCCAGCAGCCCAACCAGGGGTTATGGCTACACCTTC
TRBJ2-3 | 18 | few | TRBV7-2 | TRBD1 | CASSLVGDRGTRSDTQYF | TGTGCCAGCAGCTTAGTTGGGGACAGGGGCACGAGGTCAGATACGCAGTATTTT
TRBJ2-7 | 14 | - | TRBV21-1 | - | CASSSRTSRYEQYF | TGTGCCAGCAGCTCTCGGACTAGCCGCTACGAGCAGTACTTC
TRBJ2-3 | 11 | - | TRBV28 | - | CASSRSDTQYF | TGTGCCAGCAGTCGGTCAGATACGCAGTATTTT
TRBJ1-2 | 14 | few | TRBV5-1 | - | CASSPNTKNYGYTF | TGCGCCAGCAGCCCCAATACTAAAAACTATGGCTACACCTTC
TRBJ2-6 | 16 | once | TRBV18 | - | CASSPQGPSGANVLTF | TGTGCCAGCTCACCTCAGGGGCCCTCTGGGGCCAACGTCCTGACTTTC
TRBJ1-5 | 15 | once | TRBV9 | TRBD1 | CASSVAGQRHQPQHF | TGTGCCAGCAGCGTAGCGGGACAGAGACATCAGCCCCAGCATTTT
TRBJ1-4 | 16 | - | TRBV4-2 | - | CASSHANEGNNEKLFF | TGTGCCAGCAGCCACGCAAACGAGGGTAACAATGAAAAACTGTTTTTT
TRBJ2-1 | 13 | - | TRBV5-5 | - | CASTKGGAPEQFF | TGTGCCAGCACAAAGGGGGGAGCACCTGAGCAGTTCTTC